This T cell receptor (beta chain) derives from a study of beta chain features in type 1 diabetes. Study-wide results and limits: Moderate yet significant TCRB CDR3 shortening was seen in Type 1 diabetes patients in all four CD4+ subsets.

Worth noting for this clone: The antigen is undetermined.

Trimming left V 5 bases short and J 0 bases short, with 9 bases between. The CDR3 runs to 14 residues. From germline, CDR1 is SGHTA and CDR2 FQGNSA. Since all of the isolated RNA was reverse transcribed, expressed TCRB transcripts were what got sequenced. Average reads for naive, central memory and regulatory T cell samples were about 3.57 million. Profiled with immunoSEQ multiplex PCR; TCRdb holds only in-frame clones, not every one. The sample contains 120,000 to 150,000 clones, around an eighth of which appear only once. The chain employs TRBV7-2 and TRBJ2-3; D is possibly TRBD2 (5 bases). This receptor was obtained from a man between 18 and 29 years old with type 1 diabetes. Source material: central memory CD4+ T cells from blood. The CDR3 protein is CASSGRTSTDTQYF. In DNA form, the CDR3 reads TGTGCCAGCAGCGGAAGGACTAGCACAGATACGCAGTATTTT.